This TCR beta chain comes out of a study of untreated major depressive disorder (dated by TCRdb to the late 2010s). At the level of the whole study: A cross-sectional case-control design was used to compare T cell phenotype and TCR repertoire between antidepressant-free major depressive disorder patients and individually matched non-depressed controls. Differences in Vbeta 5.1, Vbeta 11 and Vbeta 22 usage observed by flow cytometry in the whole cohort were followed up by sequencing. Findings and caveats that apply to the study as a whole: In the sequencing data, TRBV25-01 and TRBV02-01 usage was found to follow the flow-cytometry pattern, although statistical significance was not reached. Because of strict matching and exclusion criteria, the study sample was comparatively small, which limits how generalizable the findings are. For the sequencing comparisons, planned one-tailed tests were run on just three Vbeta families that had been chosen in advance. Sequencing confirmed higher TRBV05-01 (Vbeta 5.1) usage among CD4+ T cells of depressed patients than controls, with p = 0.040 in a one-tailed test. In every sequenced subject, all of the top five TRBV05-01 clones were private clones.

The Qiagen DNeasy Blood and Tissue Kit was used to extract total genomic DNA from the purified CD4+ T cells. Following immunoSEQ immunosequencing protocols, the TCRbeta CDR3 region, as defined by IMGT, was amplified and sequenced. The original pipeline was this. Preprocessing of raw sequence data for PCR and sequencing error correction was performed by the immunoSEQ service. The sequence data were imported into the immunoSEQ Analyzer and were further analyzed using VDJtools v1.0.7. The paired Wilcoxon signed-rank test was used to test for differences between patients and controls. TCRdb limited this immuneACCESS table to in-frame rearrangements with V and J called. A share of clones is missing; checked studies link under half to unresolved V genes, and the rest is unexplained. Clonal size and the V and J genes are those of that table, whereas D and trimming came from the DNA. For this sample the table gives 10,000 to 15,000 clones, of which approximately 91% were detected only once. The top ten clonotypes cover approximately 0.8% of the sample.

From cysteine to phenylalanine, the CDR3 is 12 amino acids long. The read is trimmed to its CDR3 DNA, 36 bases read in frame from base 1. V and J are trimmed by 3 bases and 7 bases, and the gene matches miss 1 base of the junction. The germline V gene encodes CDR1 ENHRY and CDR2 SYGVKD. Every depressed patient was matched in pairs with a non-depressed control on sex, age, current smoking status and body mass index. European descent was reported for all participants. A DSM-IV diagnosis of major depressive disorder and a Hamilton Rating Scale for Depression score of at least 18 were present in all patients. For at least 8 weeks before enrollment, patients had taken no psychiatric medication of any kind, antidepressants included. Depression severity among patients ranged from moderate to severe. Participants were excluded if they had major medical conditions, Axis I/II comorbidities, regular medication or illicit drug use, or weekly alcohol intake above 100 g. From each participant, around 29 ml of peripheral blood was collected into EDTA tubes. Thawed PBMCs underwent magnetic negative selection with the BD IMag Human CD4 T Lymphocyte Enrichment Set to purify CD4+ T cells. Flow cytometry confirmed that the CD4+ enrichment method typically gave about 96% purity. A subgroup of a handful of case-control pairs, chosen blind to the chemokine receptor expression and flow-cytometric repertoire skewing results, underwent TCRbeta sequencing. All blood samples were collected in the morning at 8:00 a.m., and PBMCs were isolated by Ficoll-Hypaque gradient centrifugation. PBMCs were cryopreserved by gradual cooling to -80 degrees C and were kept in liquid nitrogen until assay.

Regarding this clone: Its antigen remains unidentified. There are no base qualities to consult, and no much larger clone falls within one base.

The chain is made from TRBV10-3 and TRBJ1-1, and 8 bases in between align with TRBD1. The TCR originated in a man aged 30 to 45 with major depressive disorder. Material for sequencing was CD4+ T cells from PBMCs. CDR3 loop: CAISDGTGEAFF. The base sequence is TGTGCCATCAGTGATGGGACAGGTGAAGCTTTCTTT.